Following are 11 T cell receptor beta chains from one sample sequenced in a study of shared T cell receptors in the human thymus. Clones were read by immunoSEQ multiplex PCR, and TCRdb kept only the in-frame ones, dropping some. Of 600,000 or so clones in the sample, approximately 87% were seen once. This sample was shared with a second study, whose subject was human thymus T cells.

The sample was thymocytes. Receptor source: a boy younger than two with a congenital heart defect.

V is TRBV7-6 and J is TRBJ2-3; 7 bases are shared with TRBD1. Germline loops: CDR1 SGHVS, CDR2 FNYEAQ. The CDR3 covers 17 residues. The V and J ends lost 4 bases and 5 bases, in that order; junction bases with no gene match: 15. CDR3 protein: CASSSKPRGLRGDTQYF. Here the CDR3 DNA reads TGTGCCAGCAGCTCCAAACCAAGGGGGCTCAGGGGAGATACGCAGTATTTT.

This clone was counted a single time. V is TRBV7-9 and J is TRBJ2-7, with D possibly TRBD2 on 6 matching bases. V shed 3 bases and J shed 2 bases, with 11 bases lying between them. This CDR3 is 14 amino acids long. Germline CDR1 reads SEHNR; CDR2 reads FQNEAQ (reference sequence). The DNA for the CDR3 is TGTGCCAGCAGCTTTGGGGGGAACCCCTACGAGCAGTACTTC. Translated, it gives CASSFGGNPYEQYF.

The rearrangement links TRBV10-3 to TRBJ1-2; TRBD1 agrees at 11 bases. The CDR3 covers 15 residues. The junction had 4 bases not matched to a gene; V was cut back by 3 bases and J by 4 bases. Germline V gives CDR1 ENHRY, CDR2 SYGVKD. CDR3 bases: TGTGCCATCAGTGACCGGGACAGGGGGATCTATGGCTACACCTTC. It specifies CAISDRDRGIYGYTF.

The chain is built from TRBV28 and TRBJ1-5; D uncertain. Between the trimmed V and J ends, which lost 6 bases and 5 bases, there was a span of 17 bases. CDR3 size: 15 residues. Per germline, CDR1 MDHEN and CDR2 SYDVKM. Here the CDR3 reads CASRQAAGSDQPQHF. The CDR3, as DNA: TGTGCCAGCAGACAAGCGGCGGGTTCCGATCAGCCCCAGCATTTT.

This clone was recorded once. The CDR3, as DNA: TGTGCCAGCAGCGTAGAGGACACGGAGGGGCAGCCCCAGCATTTT. Amino acid sequence: CASSVEDTEGQPQHF. V and J are TRBV9 and TRBJ1-5, with a tentative D call TRBD1 (5 bases). V was clipped by 0 bases and J by 7 bases, with 14 bases between them. Germline-derived CDR1 and CDR2 are SGDLS and YYNGEE. This CDR3 contains 15 residues. Combining the CDR3 with reference TRBV9 and TRBJ1-5 gives the whole variable domain DSGVTQTPKHLITATGQRVTLRCSPRSGDLSVYWYQQSLDQGLQFLIQYYNGEERAKGNILERFSAQQFPDLHSELNLSSLELGDSALYFCASSVEDTEGQPQHFGDGTRLSIL.

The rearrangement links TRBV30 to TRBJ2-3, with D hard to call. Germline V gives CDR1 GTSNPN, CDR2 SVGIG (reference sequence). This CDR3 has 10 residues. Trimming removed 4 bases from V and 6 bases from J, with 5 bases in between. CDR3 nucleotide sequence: TGTGCCTGGAACTCGGATACGCAGTATTTT. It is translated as CAWNSDTQYF.

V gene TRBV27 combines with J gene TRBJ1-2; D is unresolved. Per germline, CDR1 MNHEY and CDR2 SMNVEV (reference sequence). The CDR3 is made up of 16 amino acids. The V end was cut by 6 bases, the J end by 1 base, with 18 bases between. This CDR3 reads CASSPRESELNYGYTF. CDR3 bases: TGTGCCAGCAGCCCCCGTGAGTCGGAGCTTAACTATGGCTACACCTTC.

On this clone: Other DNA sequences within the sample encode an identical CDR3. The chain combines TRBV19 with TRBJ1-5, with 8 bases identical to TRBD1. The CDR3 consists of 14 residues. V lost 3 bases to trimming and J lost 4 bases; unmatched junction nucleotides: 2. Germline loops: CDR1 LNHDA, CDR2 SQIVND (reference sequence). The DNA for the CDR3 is TGTGCCAGTAGTATTGGACAGGGTAATCAGCCCCAGCATTTT. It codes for CASSIGQGNQPQHF. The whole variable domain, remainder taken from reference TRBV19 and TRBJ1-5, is DGGITQSPKYLFRKEGQNVTLSCEQNLNHDAMYWYRQDPGQGLRLIYYSQIVNDFQKGDIAEGYSVSREKKESFPLTVTSAQKNPTAFYLCASSIGQGNQPQHFGDGTRLSIL.

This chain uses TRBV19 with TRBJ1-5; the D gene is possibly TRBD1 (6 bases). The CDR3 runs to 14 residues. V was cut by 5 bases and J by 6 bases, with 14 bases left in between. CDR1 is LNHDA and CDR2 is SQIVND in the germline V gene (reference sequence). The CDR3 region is CASSVRGEGQPQHF. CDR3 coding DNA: TGTGCCAGTAGTGTCAGGGGAGAGGGTCAGCCCCAGCATTTT.

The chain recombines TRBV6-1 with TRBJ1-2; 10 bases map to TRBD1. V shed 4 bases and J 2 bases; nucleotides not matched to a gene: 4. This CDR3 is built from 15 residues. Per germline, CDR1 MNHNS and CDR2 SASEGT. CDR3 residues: CASSATGGANYGYTF. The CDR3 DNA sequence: TGTGCCAGCAGTGCGACAGGGGGCGCGAACTATGGCTACACCTTC.

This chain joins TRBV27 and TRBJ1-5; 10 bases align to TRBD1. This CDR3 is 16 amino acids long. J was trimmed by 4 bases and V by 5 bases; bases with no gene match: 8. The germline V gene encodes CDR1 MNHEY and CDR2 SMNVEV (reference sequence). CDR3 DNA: TGTGCCAGCAGTCCGGTGGGACAGGGGAAAAATCAGCCCCAGCATTTT. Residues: CASSPVGQGKNQPQHF.